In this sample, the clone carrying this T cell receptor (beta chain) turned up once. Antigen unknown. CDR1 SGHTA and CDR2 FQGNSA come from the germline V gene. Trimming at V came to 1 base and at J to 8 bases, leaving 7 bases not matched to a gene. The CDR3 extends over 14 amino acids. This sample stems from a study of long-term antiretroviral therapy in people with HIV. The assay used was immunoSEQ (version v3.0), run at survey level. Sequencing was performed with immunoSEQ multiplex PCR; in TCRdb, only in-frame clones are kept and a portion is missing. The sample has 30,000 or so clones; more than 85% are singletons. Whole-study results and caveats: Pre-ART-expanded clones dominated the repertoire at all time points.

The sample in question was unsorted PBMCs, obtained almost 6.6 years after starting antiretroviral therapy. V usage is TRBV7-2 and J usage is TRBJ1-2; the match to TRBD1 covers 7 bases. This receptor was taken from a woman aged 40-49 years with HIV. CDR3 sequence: CASSLEHRGLGYTF. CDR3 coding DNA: TGTGCCAGCAGCTTAGAGCACAGGGGACTAGGCTACACCTTC.